This T cell receptor (beta chain) was found in a study of blood T cells in healthy people across ages. About the research overall: For every two T cells, template switching captured about one barcoded beta molecule.

The CDR3 loop spans 17 amino acids. Per the germline V gene, CDR1 is DFQATT and CDR2 is SNEGSKA (reference sequence). V dropped 5 bases and J dropped 5; count of bases not matched to a gene: 21. Through a sample-barcoded 5' primer and a J-beta primer mix, a second PCR was run for roughly 7 to 12 cycles. From the 5' RACE reads, TCRdb called clonotypes with MiXCR, one entry per CDR3 protein. The data contain about 580,000 distinct CDR3 sequences, around half of them singletons. The TCR comes from a man older than 75 in good health. Sequenced material: blood. The chain employs TRBV20-1 and TRBJ2-7; 7 nucleotides align to TRBD1. The CDR3 here is CSALQGKGSRRMDEQYF. DNA of the CDR3: TGCAGTGCTCTACAGGGGAAGGGTAGCAGGAGAATGGACGAGCAGTACTTC.